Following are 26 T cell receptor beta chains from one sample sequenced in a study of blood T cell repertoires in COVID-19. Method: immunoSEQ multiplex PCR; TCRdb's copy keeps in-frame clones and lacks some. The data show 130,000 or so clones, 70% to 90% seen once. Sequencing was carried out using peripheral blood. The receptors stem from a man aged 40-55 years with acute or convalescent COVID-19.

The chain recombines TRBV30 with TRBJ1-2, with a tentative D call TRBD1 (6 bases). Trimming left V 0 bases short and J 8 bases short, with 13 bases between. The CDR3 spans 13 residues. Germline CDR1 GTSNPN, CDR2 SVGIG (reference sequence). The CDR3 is CAWSVQGRVGYTF. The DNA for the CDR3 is TGTGCCTGGAGTGTACAGGGTAGGGTCGGCTACACCTTC.

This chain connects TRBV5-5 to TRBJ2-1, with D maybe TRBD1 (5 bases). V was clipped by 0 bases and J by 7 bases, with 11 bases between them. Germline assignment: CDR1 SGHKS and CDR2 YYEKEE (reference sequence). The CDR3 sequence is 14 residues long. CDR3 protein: CASSLEQGRNEQFF. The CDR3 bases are TGTGCCAGCAGCTTGGAGCAGGGCCGTAATGAGCAGTTCTTC.

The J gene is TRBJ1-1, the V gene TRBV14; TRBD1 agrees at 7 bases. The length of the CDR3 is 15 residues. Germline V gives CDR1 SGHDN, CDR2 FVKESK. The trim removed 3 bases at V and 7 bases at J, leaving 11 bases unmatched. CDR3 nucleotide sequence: TGTGCCAGCAGCCAGACGACAGGGCGAAGAGGTGAAGCTTTCTTT. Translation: CASSQTTGRRGEAFF.

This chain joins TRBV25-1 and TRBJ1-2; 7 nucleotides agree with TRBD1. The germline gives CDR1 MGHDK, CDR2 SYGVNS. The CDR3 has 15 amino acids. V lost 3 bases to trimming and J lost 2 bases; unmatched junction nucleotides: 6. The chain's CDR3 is CASSDLTGANYGYTF. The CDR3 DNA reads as TGTGCCAGCAGTGACCTCACAGGGGCCAACTATGGCTACACCTTC.

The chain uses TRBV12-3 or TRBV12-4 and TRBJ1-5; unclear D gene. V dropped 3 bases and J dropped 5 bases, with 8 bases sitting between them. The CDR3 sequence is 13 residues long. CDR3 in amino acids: CASSLNIHQPQHF. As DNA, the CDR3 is TGTGCCAGCAGTTTGAACATCCATCAGCCCCAGCATTTT.

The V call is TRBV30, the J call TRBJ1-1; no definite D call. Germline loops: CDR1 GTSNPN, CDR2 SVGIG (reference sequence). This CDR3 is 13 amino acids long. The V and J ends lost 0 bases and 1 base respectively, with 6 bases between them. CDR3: CAWSVQPNTEAFF. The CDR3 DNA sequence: TGTGCCTGGAGTGTACAACCGAACACTGAAGCTTTCTTT.

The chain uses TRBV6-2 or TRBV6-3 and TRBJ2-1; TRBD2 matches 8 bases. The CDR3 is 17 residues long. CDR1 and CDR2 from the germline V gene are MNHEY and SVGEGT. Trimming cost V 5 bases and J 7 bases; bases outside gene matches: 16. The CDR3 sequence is CASSKTGLAKSSNEQFF. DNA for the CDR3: TGTGCCAGCAGTAAGACAGGACTAGCAAAGAGTTCTAATGAGCAGTTCTTC.

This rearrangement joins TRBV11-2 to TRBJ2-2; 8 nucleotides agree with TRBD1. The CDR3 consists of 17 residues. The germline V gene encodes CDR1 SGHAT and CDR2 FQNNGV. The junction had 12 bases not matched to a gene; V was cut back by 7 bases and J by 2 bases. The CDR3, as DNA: TGTGCCAGCACGAGAACAGGGGGTCGGATAAACACCGGGGAGCTGTTTTTT. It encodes CASTRTGGRINTGELFF.

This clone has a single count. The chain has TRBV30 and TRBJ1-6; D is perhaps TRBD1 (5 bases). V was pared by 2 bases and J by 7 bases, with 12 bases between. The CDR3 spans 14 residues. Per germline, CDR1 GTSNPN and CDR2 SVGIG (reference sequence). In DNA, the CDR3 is TGTGCCTGGAGTTCCGGGACTCACAATTCACCCCTCCACTTT. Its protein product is CAWSSGTHNSPLHF.

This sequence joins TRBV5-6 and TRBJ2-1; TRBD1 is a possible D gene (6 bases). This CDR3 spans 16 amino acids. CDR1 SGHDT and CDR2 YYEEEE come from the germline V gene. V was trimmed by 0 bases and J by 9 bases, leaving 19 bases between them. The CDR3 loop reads CASSLASGTSQGEQFF. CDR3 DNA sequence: TGTGCCAGCAGCTTGGCTTCCGGGACAAGTCAGGGTGAGCAGTTCTTC. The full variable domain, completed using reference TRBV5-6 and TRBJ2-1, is DAGVTQSPTHLIKTRGQQVTLRCSPKSGHDTVSWYQQALGQGPQFIFQYYEEEERQRGNFPDRFSGHQFPNYSSELNVNALLLGDSALYLCASSLASGTSQGEQFFGPGTRLTVL.

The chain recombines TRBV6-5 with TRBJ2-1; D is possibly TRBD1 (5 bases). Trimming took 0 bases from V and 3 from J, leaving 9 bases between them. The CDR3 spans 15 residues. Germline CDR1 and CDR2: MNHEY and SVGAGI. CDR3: CASSYSGDSYNEQFF. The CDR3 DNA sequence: TGTGCCAGCAGTTACTCGGGCGACAGCTACAATGAGCAGTTCTTC.

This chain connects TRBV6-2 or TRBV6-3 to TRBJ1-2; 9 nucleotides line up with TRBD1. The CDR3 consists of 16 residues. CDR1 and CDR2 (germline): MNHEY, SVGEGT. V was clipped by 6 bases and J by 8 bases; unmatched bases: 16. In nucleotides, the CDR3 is TGTGCCAGCAGCCAACAGGACAGGGGAGTCGGTGGAGGCTACACCTTC. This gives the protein CASSQQDRGVGGGYTF.

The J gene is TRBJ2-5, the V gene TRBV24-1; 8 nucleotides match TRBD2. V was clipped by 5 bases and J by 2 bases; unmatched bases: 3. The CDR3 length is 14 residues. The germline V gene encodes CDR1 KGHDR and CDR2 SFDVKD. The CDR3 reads CATSAGGVQETQYF. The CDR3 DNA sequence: TGTGCCACCAGTGCCGGGGGGGTGCAAGAGACCCAGTACTTC.

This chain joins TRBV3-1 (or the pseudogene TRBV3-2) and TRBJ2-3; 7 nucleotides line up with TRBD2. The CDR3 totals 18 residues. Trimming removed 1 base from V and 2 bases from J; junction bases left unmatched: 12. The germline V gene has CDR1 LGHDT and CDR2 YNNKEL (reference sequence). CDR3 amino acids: CASSQVGLGLAVTDTQYF. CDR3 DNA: TGTGCCAGCAGCCAAGTTGGGTTGGGGCTAGCGGTCACAGATACGCAGTATTTT.

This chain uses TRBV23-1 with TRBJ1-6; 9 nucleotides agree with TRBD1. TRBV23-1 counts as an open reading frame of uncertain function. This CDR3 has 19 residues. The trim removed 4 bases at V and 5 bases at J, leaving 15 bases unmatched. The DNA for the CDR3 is TGCGCCAGCAGTCGTTGCCGGACAGGGGCGAAAAAAAATAATTCACCCCTCCACTTT. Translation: CASSRCRTGAKKNNSPLHF.

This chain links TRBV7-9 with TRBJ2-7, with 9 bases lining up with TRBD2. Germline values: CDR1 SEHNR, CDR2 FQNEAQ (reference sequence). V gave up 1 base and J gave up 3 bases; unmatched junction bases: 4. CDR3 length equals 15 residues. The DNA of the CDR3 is TGTGCCAGCAGCTTAGTACGTAGCGGGAGCTACGAGCAGTACTTC. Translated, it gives CASSLVRSGSYEQYF.

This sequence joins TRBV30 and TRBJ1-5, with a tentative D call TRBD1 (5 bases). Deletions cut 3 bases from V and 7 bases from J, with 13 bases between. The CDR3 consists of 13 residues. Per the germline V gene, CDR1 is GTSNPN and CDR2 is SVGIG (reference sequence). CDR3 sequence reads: CAWRAGGDQPQHF. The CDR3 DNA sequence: TGTGCCTGGAGGGCGGGGGGGGACCAGCCCCAGCATTTT.

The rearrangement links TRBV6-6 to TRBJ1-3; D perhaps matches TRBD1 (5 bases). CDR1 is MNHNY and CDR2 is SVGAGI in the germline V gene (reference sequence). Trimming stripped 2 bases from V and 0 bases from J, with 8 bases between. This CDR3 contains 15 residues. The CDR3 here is CASSYRGTSGNTIYF. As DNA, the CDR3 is TGTGCCAGCAGTTACCGGGGGACCTCTGGAAACACCATATATTTT.

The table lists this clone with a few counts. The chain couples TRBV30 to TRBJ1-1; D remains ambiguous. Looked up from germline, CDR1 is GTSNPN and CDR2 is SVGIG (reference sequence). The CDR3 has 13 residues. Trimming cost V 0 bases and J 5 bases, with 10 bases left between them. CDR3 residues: CAWSVGGETEAFF. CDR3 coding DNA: TGTGCCTGGAGTGTAGGTGGGGAGACTGAAGCTTTCTTT.

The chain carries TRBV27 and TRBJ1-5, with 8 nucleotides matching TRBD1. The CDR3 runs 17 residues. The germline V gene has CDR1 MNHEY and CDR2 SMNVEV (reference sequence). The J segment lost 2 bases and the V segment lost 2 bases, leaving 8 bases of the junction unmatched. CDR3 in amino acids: CASSLGRGQVGNQPQHF. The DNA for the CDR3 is TGTGCCAGCAGTTTAGGGCGGGGACAGGTTGGCAATCAGCCCCAGCATTTT.

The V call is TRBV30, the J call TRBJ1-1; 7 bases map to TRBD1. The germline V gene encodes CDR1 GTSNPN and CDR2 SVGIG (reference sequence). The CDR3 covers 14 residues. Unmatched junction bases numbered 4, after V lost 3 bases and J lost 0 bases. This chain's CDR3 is CAWSGDSMNTEAFF. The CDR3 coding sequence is TGTGCCTGGAGCGGGGACAGCATGAACACTGAAGCTTTCTTT.

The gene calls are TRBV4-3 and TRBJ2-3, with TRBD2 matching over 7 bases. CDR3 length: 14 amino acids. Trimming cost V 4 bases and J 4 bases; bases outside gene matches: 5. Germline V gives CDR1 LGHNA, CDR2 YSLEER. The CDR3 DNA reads TGCGCCAGCAGCCCCGGGACTATTGCAGATACGCAGTATTTT. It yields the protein CASSPGTIADTQYF.

CDR3 coding DNA: TGTGCCAGCAGTGACGGGGATCAAGAGACCCAGTACTTC. Amino acid sequence: CASSDGDQETQYF. The chain uses TRBV6-2 or TRBV6-3 and TRBJ2-5; TRBD2 might be the D (5 bases). Germline-derived CDR1 and CDR2 are MNHEY and SVGEGT. Deletions cut 5 bases from V and 2 bases from J, with 9 bases between. This CDR3 spans 13 amino acids.

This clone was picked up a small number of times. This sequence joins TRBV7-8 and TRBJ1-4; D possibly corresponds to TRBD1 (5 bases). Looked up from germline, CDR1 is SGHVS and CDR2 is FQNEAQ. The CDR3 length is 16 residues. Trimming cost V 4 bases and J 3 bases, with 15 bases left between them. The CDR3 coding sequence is TGTGCCAGCAGCTATGGGGCAGGGCTCTCTAATGAAAAACTGTTTTTT. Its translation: CASSYGAGLSNEKLFF.

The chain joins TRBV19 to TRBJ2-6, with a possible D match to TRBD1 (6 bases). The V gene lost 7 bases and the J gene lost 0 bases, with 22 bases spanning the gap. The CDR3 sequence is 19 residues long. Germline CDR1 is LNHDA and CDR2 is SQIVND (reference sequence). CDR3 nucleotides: TGTGCCAGTACCCCTTACTCCTACGACAGGCCCTCTGGGGCCAACGTCCTGACTTTC. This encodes CASTPYSYDRPSGANVLTF. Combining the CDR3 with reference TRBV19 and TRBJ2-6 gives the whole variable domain DGGITQSPKYLFRKEGQNVTLSCEQNLNHDAMYWYRQDPGQGLRLIYYSQIVNDFQKGDIAEGYSVSREKKESFPLTVTSAQKNPTAFYLCASTPYSYDRPSGANVLTFGAGSRLTVL.

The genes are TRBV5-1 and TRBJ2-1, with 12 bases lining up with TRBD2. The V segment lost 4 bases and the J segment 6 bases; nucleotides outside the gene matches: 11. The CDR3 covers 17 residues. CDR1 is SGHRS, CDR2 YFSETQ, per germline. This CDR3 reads CASSTEPLAGGPNEQFF. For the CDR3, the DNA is TGCGCCAGCAGCACCGAGCCTCTAGCGGGGGGGCCCAATGAGCAGTTCTTC.